A single sample gave rise to the 30 T cell receptor beta chains below, sequenced in a study of CD8 T cells in ankylosing spondylitis. These receptors' antigens are unknown. Whole-study results and caveats: There was a TCR beta motif, made of 7 or 8 highly homologous variants, that appeared characteristic of ankylosing spondylitis blood.

One entry per CDR3 protein, called by TCRdb with MiXCR from the 5' RACE reads. The sample lists around 770,000 distinct CDR3 sequences; around 11% were seen once. Sequencing used blood, either unsorted or a sorted T cell fraction (not recorded which). All receptors derive from a male donor with ankylosing spondylitis.

In its sample, this clonotype was seen a few times. This chain joins TRBV6-1 and TRBJ2-1; possibly TRBD1 for D (6 bases). This CDR3 has 13 amino acids. V lost 6 bases and J lost 9, with 15 bases in between. Germline V gene sequence: CDR1 MNHNS, CDR2 SASEGT. The DNA of the CDR3 is TGTGCCAGCAGCCAGGACAGATTTGGTGAGCAGTTCTTC. It encodes CASSQDRFGEQFF.

V gene TRBV6-2 or TRBV6-3 combines with J gene TRBJ1-3; D is unresolved. Germline values: CDR1 MNHEY, CDR2 SVGEGT. The V end lost 0 bases, the J end lost 3 bases, and 9 bases lay between the germline ends. The CDR3 has 15 amino acids. The CDR3 is CASSYSREVGNTIYF. The CDR3 DNA reads TGTGCCAGCAGTTACTCGAGGGAAGTTGGAAACACCATATATTTT.

This clonotype has only a few counts. This rearrangement joins TRBV5-8 to TRBJ1-4; D is perhaps TRBD1 (6 bases). This CDR3 is built from 15 residues. Trimming cost V 4 bases and J 5 bases, with 15 bases left between them. Germline CDR1 reads SGHTS; CDR2 reads YDEGEE. CDR3 sequence (DNA): TGTGCCAGCAGCGGCCGGGGGGCCGCAAATGAAAAACTGTTTTTT. Amino acid sequence: CASSGRGAANEKLFF.

CDR3 loop: CASSQEPGQGRTDTQYF. The DNA for the CDR3 is TGCGCCAGCAGCCAAGAACCGGGACAGGGTCGCACAGATACGCAGTATTTT. The chain couples TRBV4-3 to TRBJ2-3; 9 nucleotides match TRBD1. V was clipped by 0 bases and J by 1 base; unmatched bases: 5. The CDR3 has 17 amino acids. Germline values: CDR1 LGHNA, CDR2 YSLEER.

This clonotype was observed a few times. The chain is built from TRBV10-3 and TRBJ2-1; TRBD2 aligns across 12 bases. The CDR3 runs to 15 residues. Germline V CDR1 and CDR2: ENHRY, SYGVKD. V trimming: 8 bases; J trimming: 4 bases; junction bases outside the gene matches: 6. The CDR3 region is CAIRLAGGRYNEQFF. In DNA form, the CDR3 reads TGTGCCATCCGTCTAGCGGGGGGGCGGTACAATGAGCAGTTCTTC.

The chain couples TRBV7-2 to TRBJ2-7; 10 nucleotides align to TRBD1. The germline gives CDR1 SGHTA, CDR2 FQGNSA. The CDR3 length is 16 residues. Trimming took 5 bases from V and 1 from J; bases not matched to a gene: 8. The CDR3 sequence is CASSKYLGQGSYEQYF. The CDR3 DNA reads TGTGCCAGCAGCAAATACCTGGGACAGGGGTCCTACGAGCAGTACTTC.

This clonotype was counted ten times or more. This rearrangement joins TRBV3-1 to TRBJ2-2; 8 nucleotides line up with TRBD1. This CDR3 has 16 amino acids. The V gene's germline CDR1 is LGHDT and CDR2 YNNKEL (reference sequence). The ends lost 4 bases at V and 3 bases at J; junction bases unmatched: 7. DNA for the CDR3: TGTGCCAGCAGCCCCCGACAGGGGCCATACACCGGGGAGCTGTTTTTT. Translation gives CASSPRQGPYTGELFF.

This clonotype was seen a handful of times. The rearrangement links TRBV20-1 to TRBJ2-5; a possible D gene is TRBD1 (6 bases). The CDR3 sequence is 15 residues long. V was pared by 5 bases and J by 3 bases, with 19 bases between. The germline V gene has CDR1 DFQATT and CDR2 SNEGSKA (reference sequence). The CDR3 sequence is CSAHVRGRNEETQYF. CDR3 bases: TGCAGTGCTCATGTCAGGGGCAGAAACGAAGAGACCCAGTACTTC.

This sequence joins TRBV11-2 and TRBJ2-7, with TRBD2 identical over 8 bases. CDR1 is SGHAT, CDR2 FQNNGV, per germline. J was trimmed by 3 bases and V by 3 bases; bases with no gene match: 7. The CDR3 totals 15 residues. The CDR3 DNA reads as TGTGCCAGCAGCTTGGCCAGCGGGAGTAACTACGAGCAGTACTTC. This sequence encodes CASSLASGSNYEQYF.

This clonotype was detected only once. The chain combines TRBV20-1 with TRBJ2-1; TRBD2 matches 11 bases. The CDR3 sequence is 15 residues long. J lost 10 bases, V lost 3 bases, and 11 bases had no gene match. Germline V gives CDR1 DFQATT, CDR2 SNEGSKA (reference sequence). In DNA, the CDR3 is TGCAGTGCTAGTTCACTAGCGGGGGCTGGGGGGGAGCAGTTCTTC. It codes for CSASSLAGAGGEQFF.

The rearrangement uses TRBV10-3 and TRBJ1-1; D remains unclear. The CDR3 is 14 amino acids. The germline V gene encodes CDR1 ENHRY and CDR2 SYGVKD. V lost 3 bases, J lost 4 bases, and 12 bases lay in between. CDR3 residues: CAISDPRVGTEAFF. As DNA, the CDR3 is TGTGCCATCAGTGACCCTCGGGTCGGCACTGAAGCTTTCTTT.

This clonotype showed up many times. This rearrangement joins TRBV20-1 to TRBJ1-5; 9 nucleotides align to TRBD1. The V gene's germline CDR1 is DFQATT and CDR2 SNEGSKA (reference sequence). The CDR3 length is 16 residues. V lost 3 bases, J lost 3 bases, and 9 bases stayed unmatched. The CDR3 region is CSASTIGDRVNQPQHF. The CDR3 DNA sequence: TGCAGTGCTAGTACTATAGGGGACAGGGTCAATCAGCCCCAGCATTTT.

The chain is built from TRBV9 and TRBJ1-6; no clear D gene. CDR1 SGDLS and CDR2 YYNGEE come from the germline V gene. The CDR3 totals 17 residues. The ends were cut back, 4 bases at V and 1 base at J, with 15 bases in the middle. The CDR3 loop reads CASSPLGRESYNSPLHF. DNA for the CDR3: TGTGCCAGCAGCCCCCTGGGGAGAGAATCCTATAATTCACCCCTCCACTTT.

This clonotype appeared once. The rearrangement uses TRBV5-6 and TRBJ2-1; 8 bases fit TRBD2. The germline V gene has CDR1 SGHDT and CDR2 YYEEEE. J gave up 3 bases and V 2 bases, and 4 bases lay outside the gene matches. The CDR3 sequence is 15 residues long. The DNA of the CDR3 is TGTGCCAGCAGCTTTTTCAGCGGGAGCTACAATGAGCAGTTCTTC. It encodes CASSFFSGSYNEQFF. Based on the CDR3 plus reference TRBV5-6 and TRBJ2-1, the full variable domain is DAGVTQSPTHLIKTRGQQVTLRCSPKSGHDTVSWYQQALGQGPQFIFQYYEEEERQRGNFPDRFSGHQFPNYSSELNVNALLLGDSALYLCASSFFSGSYNEQFFGPGTRLTVL.

This clonotype was counted only a few times. The chain couples TRBV20-1 to TRBJ2-1, with D possibly matching TRBD2 (7 bases). V lost 1 base, J lost 4 bases, and 14 bases lay in between. Germline V gives CDR1 DFQATT, CDR2 SNEGSKA (reference sequence). The CDR3 has 15 amino acids. The CDR3 DNA reads as TGCAGTGCTAGAGTGGGGGGGCTACCGTACAATGAGCAGTTCTTC. This encodes CSARVGGLPYNEQFF.

V and J are TRBV5-1 and TRBJ2-2, with D possibly matching TRBD2 (5 bases). V gave up 3 bases and J gave up 4 bases, with 13 bases separating them. CDR1 and CDR2 (germline): SGHRS, YFSETQ. The CDR3 spans 15 residues. DNA for the CDR3: TGCGCCAGCAGCTCCTCCGGGAAACTCACCGGGGAGCTGTTTTTT. It yields the protein CASSSSGKLTGELFF. Full variable domain (outside the CDR3, taken from reference TRBV5-1 and TRBJ2-2): KAGVTQTPRYLIKTRGQQVTLSCSPISGHRSVSWYQQTPGQGLQFLFEYFSETQRNKGNFPGRFSGRQFSNSRSEMNVSTLELGDSALYLCASSSSGKLTGELFFGEGSRLTVL.

This clonotype was observed at least ten times. V is TRBV29-1 and J is TRBJ2-5, with unresolved D. This CDR3 comprises 14 residues. Germline V gives CDR1 SQVTM, CDR2 ANQGSEA. V shed 6 bases and J shed 0 bases, with 14 bases lying between them. The CDR3 here is CSVGGRLYQETQYF. As DNA, the CDR3 is TGCAGCGTGGGCGGACGGTTGTACCAAGAGACCCAGTACTTC. Filled out from reference TRBV29-1 and TRBJ2-5, the complete variable domain reads SAVISQKPSRDICQRGTSLTIQCQVDSQVTMMFWYRQQPGQSLTLIATANQGSEATYESGFVIDKFPISRPNLTFSTLTVSNMSPEDSSIYLCSVGGRLYQETQYFGPGTRLLVL.

V usage is TRBV27 and J usage is TRBJ1-5; weak D call: TRBD1 (5 bases). The CDR3 length is 14 residues. Germline CDR1 and CDR2: MNHEY and SMNVEV (reference sequence). The ends were cut back, 6 bases at V and 4 bases at J, with 13 bases in the middle. This CDR3 is CASSPRVGNQPQHF. The CDR3 coding sequence is TGTGCCAGCAGCCCCAGGGTGGGGAATCAGCCCCAGCATTTT.

This clonotype was counted only a few times. V is TRBV20-1 and J is TRBJ1-2, with TRBD1 identical over 7 bases. The junction had 7 bases not matched to a gene; V was cut back by 5 bases and J by 1 base. The length of the CDR3 is 14 residues. In germline, CDR1 is DFQATT, CDR2 SNEGSKA (reference sequence). CDR3 sequence: CSAPHRGFNYGYTF. The DNA of the CDR3 is TGCAGTGCTCCTCACAGGGGTTTTAACTATGGCTACACCTTC.

V usage is TRBV11-1 and J usage is TRBJ1-3; D is unresolved. The V end was cut by 10 bases, the J end by 0 bases, with 10 bases between. Germline loops: CDR1 SGHAT, CDR2 FQDESV (reference sequence). The CDR3 length is 13 residues. The CDR3 reads CAINGVSGNTIYF. CDR3 in DNA: TGTGCCATCAACGGCGTCTCTGGAAACACCATATATTTT.

This clonotype was counted a few times. The chain has TRBV28 and TRBJ2-7; D ambiguous. With 6 bases removed from V and 3 bases from J, the gap between germline ends came to 9 bases. The CDR3 covers 12 residues. Germline V gene sequence: CDR1 MDHEN, CDR2 SYDVKM. The CDR3 loop is CASSPPFYEQYF. CDR3 sequence (DNA): TGTGCCAGCAGCCCACCTTTCTACGAGCAGTACTTC.

This clonotype was observed a handful of times. The chain recombines TRBV11-2 with TRBJ2-1, with 7 bases fitting TRBD2. Germline V gene data show CDR1 as SGHAT and CDR2 as FQNNGV. After removal of 0 bases from V and 2 bases from J, the junction contained 1 base not matched to a gene. The CDR3 extends over 15 amino acids. The CDR3 bases are TGTGCCAGCAGCTTAGACAGCGGGACCTACAATGAGCAGTTCTTC. Translating gives CASSLDSGTYNEQFF.

This clonotype was seen a handful of times. The CDR3, as DNA: TGTGCCAGCAGCCTGCGACTAGCGGGGGACGTCGGAGAGACCCAGTACTTC. It translates to CASSLRLAGDVGETQYF. The chain has TRBV7-8 and TRBJ2-5, with 12 bases fitting TRBD2. V was pared by 5 bases and J by 4 bases, with 11 bases of the junction left unmatched. Germline V gives CDR1 SGHVS, CDR2 FQNEAQ. The CDR3 runs to 17 residues.

Concerning this clonotype itself: This could be a read error, since a much larger clone is one nucleotide away. The gene calls are TRBV5-5 and TRBJ2-2; possible D gene TRBD1, 6 bases. Germline V gene data show CDR1 as SGHKS and CDR2 as YYEKEE (reference sequence). The CDR3 runs to 14 residues. V dropped 5 bases and J dropped 4 bases, with 12 bases sitting between them. CDR3 nucleotides: TGTGCCAGCAGTCAAACAGGGATCACCGGGGAGCTGTTTTTT. It yields the protein CASSQTGITGELFF. The full variable domain, with the rest looked up from reference TRBV5-5 and TRBJ2-2, is DAGVTQSPTHLIKTRGQQVTLRCSPISGHKSVSWYQQVLGQGPQFIFQYYEKEERGRGNFPDRFSARQFPNYSSELNVNALLLGDSALYLCASSQTGITGELFFGEGSRLTVL.

The table lists this clonotype with a few counts. This sequence joins TRBV5-1 and TRBJ2-5, with D perhaps matching TRBD1 or TRBD2 (5 bases each). V dropped 2 bases and J dropped 7 bases, with 12 bases sitting between them. This CDR3 has 13 residues. The germline V gene has CDR1 SGHRS and CDR2 YFSETQ. CDR3 in amino acids: CASSLEGRGTQYF. The CDR3 DNA reads TGCGCCAGCAGCTTAGAGGGACGGGGGACCCAGTACTTC.

The sample holds many counts of this clonotype. This sequence joins TRBV12-3 or TRBV12-4 and TRBJ1-2; 8 nucleotides agree with TRBD1. The CDR3 runs 17 residues. Trimming cost V 0 bases and J 4 bases; bases outside gene matches: 10. In DNA form, the CDR3 reads TGTGCCAGCAGTTTAGCTGGGGCCGACAGGGGAGGCTATGGCTACACCTTC. Its protein product is CASSLAGADRGGYGYTF.

In its sample, this clonotype was seen a few times. This chain joins TRBV20-1 and TRBJ2-3, with 12 bases lining up with TRBD2. J gave up 0 bases and V 0 bases, and 10 bases lay outside the gene matches. The CDR3 is 19 residues long. In germline, CDR1 is DFQATT, CDR2 SNEGSKA (reference sequence). CDR3 sequence reads: CSARDRPGLAGISTDTQYF. DNA for the CDR3: TGCAGTGCTAGAGATCGCCCAGGACTAGCGGGGATTAGCACAGATACGCAGTATTTT.

The J gene is TRBJ2-1, the V gene TRBV5-5, with TRBD2 matching over 9 bases. The V gene's germline CDR1 is SGHKS and CDR2 YYEKEE (reference sequence). The CDR3 runs to 15 residues. The V gene end was trimmed by 3 bases and the J gene end by 8 bases; junction bases not matched to a gene: 9. As DNA, the CDR3 is TGTGCCAGCAGCTCGGCTGCGGGAGGGCCTGATGAGCAGTTCTTC. Translating it yields CASSSAAGGPDEQFF.

This clonotype was counted only a few times. The chain links TRBV7-3 to TRBJ2-2, with 10 bases lining up with TRBD1. CDR1 and CDR2 (germline): SGHTA, FQGTGA. The CDR3 is 14 amino acids. V lost 6 bases, J lost 7 bases, and 5 bases stayed unmatched. CDR3 region: CASRSDRGVGELFF. In nucleotides, the CDR3 is TGTGCCAGCAGGTCGGACAGGGGGGTCGGGGAGCTGTTTTTT. The full variable domain, in which reference TRBV7-3 and TRBJ2-2 provide the parts outside the CDR3, is GAGVSQTPSNKVTEKGKYVELRCDPISGHTALYWYRQSLGQGPEFLIYFQGTGAADDSGLPNDRFFAVRPEGSVSTLKIQRTERGDSAVYLCASRSDRGVGELFFGEGSRLTVL.

Only a few counts were recorded for this clonotype. The J gene is TRBJ1-5, the V gene TRBV20-1; no clear D gene. Trimming stripped 8 bases from V and 3 bases from J, with 14 bases between. Germline V gene lookup returns CDR1 DFQATT and CDR2 SNEGSKA (reference sequence). The CDR3 runs 13 residues. CDR3 coding DNA: TGCAGTTCTCAGGTTTCTCTCAATCAGCCCCAGCATTTT. Amino acid sequence: CSSQVSLNQPQHF.